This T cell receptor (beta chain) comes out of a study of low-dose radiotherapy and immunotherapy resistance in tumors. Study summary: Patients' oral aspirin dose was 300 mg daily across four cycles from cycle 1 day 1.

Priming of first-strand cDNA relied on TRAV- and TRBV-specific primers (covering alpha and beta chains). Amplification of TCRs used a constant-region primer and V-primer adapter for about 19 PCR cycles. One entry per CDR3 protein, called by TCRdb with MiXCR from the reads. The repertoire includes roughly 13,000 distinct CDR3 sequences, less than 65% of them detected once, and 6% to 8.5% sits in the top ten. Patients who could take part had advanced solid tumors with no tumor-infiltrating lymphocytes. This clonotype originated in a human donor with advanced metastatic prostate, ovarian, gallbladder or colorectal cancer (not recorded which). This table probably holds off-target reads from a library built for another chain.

The CDR3 nucleotides are TGTGCCAGCTCACCGGGAGGGTGGAGGACTGAAGCTTTCTTT. This encodes CASSPGGWRTEAFF. The V call is TRBV18, the J call TRBJ1-1; D is unresolved. With 3 bases removed from V and 5 bases from J, the gap between germline ends came to 13 bases. CDR1 is KGHSH and CDR2 is LQKENI in the germline V gene. This CDR3 region has 14 residues.